This TCR beta chain comes out of a study of T cells after yellow fever vaccination. Deletions cut 0 bases from V and 1 base from J, with 16 bases between. Germline loops: CDR1 MNHEY, CDR2 SVGEGT. CDR3 length equals 17 residues. TCRdb re-called the 5' RACE reads with MiXCR, one entry per CDR3 protein. In the table there are about 340,000 distinct CDR3 sequences, 12% of which are singletons. Source: CD4+ T cells sorted from PBMCs, taken 15 days after the yellow fever booster vaccination. The rearrangement joins TRBV6-2 or TRBV6-3 to TRBJ2-7; D unclear. The receptor was isolated from a man between 18 and 29 years old who received the YFV17D yellow fever vaccine. CDR3 nucleotides: TGTGCCAGCAGTTACTCCCTGACTTTCTCTAAGTCCTACGAGCAGTACTTC. Protein product: CASSYSLTFSKSYEQYF.